These T cell receptor beta chains were read from a single sample in a study of response to subunit inactivated influenza vaccine. Via MiXCR, TCRdb re-called the RT-PCR reads, giving one row per CDR3 protein. The sample includes 750,000 to 850,000 distinct CDR3 sequences, approximately 18% seen only once; the top ten take approximately 11%. This sample comprised PBMCs from blood, obtained around 5 days after vaccination. The source of these receptors is a man between 50 and 59 years old who received an inactivated influenza vaccine. The CDR3 runs from the conserved cysteine through the conserved F or W. D genes are given only for firm matches. Some rows mark clone size as missing; the rest say once, few, many or name a class of expanded clone.

d_call clone_size j_call v_call cdr3_aa cdr3_nt
NA NA TRBJ2-3 TRBV5-1 CASSFGGGLPPDTQYF TGCGCCAGCAGCTTCGGTGGGGGACTTCCCCCGGATACGCAGTATTTT
NA many TRBJ2-1 TRBV5-1 CASSEGHEQFF TGCGCCAGCAGCGAGGGCCATGAGCAGTTCTTC
NA NA TRBJ1-2 TRBV6-1 CASSERGQGGGYTF TGTGCCAGCAGTGAACGAGGGCAGGGAGGTGGCTACACCTTC
TRBD2 NA TRBJ2-5 TRBV12-3/TRBV12-4 CASTHTGRGETQYF TGTGCCAGCACCCACACGGGGAGGGGAGAGACCCAGTACTTC
NA NA TRBJ2-2 TRBV7-2 CASRGGRTGELFF TGTGCCAGCAGGGGGGGTCGCACCGGGGAGCTGTTTTTT
TRBD1 NA TRBJ1-2 TRBV5-6 CASSWGQMNYGYTF TGTGCCAGCAGCTGGGGACAGATGAACTATGGCTACACCTTC
NA NA TRBJ2-7 TRBV7-2 CASSMDGQGWDEQYF TGTGCCAGCAGCATGGACGGCCAGGGTTGGGACGAGCAGTACTTC
TRBD1 NA TRBJ2-7 TRBV28 CASSLSGQGDYEQYF TGTGCCAGCAGTTTATCGGGACAGGGAGACTACGAGCAGTACTTC
TRBD2 NA TRBJ2-6 TRBV5-1 CASSLVQRGGLTGANVLTF TGCGCCAGCAGCTTGGTTCAGCGGGGGGGCCTCACCGGGGCCAACGTCCTGACTTTC
NA NA TRBJ1-4 TRBV19 CASSRPRGVTNEKLFF TGTGCCAGTAGTAGACCCCGGGGTGTCACTAATGAAAAACTGTTTTTT
NA few TRBJ2-1 TRBV9 CASKLNNEQFF TGTGCCAGCAAGTTAAACAATGAGCAGTTCTTC
NA many TRBJ1-1 TRBV4-3 CASRTLERTEAFF TGCGCCAGCAGGACCCTGGAGAGAACTGAAGCTTTCTTT
NA few TRBJ1-2 TRBV20-1 CSASLTGWGYTF TGCAGTGCTAGCCTGACGGGCTGGGGCTACACCTTC
TRBD2 few TRBJ2-1 TRBV29-1 CSACGGRGGEQFF TGCAGCGCCTGCGGGGGGCGGGGTGGTGAGCAGTTCTTC
TRBD2 few TRBJ2-3 TRBV6-5 CASSYSVAGSTDTQYF TGTGCCAGCAGTTACTCGGTAGCGGGGAGCACAGATACGCAGTATTTT
NA NA TRBJ1-3 TRBV4-1 CASSQEGLVGNTIYF TGCGCCAGCAGCCAAGAGGGACTAGTTGGAAACACCATATATTTT
NA NA TRBJ2-3 TRBV24-1 CATSGLTDTQYF TGTGCCACCAGTGGATTAACAGATACGCAGTATTTT
NA NA TRBJ1-5 TRBV7-2 CASSLSVNQPQHF TGTGCCAGCAGCTTATCGGTCAATCAGCCCCAGCATTTT
TRBD2 NA TRBJ2-5 TRBV6-2/TRBV6-3 CASSPLGGGDVKTQYF TGTGCCAGCAGTCCCCTAGGCGGGGGGGACGTGAAGACCCAGTACTTC
NA few TRBJ2-1 TRBV6-6 CASSYSRYNEQFF TGTGCCAGCAGTTACTCGAGGTACAATGAGCAGTTCTTC
TRBD1 many TRBJ2-7 TRBV29-1 CSVEVRDRDWQQYF TGCAGCGTTGAAGTCCGGGACAGGGACTGGCAGCAGTACTTC
TRBD2 few TRBJ2-7 TRBV20-1 CSARVLAGGPASYEQYF TGCAGTGCTAGAGTGCTAGCGGGAGGCCCTGCCTCCTACGAGCAGTACTTC
NA NA TRBJ2-5 TRBV15 CATSRDLYGTETQYF TGTGCCACCAGCAGAGATCTTTACGGGACTGAGACCCAGTACTTC